The rows below give T cell receptor beta chains drawn from one sample of a study of CD8+CD57+ T cells in acquired aplastic anemia. MiXCR was run by TCRdb on the reads, yielding one entry per CDR3 protein. The sample includes some 200,000 distinct CDR3 sequences, 40% to 50% of them seen just once. The sequencing input was sorted CD4+, CD8+, or CD8+CD57+ T cells (not recorded which) from PBMCs. The receptors originated from a human donor with aplastic anemia. CDR3s include the opening cysteine and the closing phenylalanine or tryptophan. A D gene is named only where the DNA matches it firmly. Clone size is not always given. Where it is, it says once, few, many or a class for expanded clones.

-	TRBD2	TRBV11-3	TRBJ2-1	CASSPGTSPTYNEQFF	TGTGCCAGCAGCCCCGGGACTAGCCCGACCTACAATGAGCAGTTCTTC
-	-	TRBV7-4	TRBJ2-5	CASSFSGAETQHF	TGTGCCAGCAGTTTCTCAGGGGCAGAGACCCAGCACTTC
-	TRBD1	TRBV5-1	TRBJ2-2	CASSLDGQGAGTGELFF	TGCGCCAGCAGCTTGGACGGACAGGGGGCTGGCACCGGGGAGCTGTTTTTT
many	-	TRBV3-1	TRBJ1-1	CASSQSDTREAFF	TGTGCCAGCAGCCAATCCGACACCCGTGAAGCTTTCTTT
many	TRBD2	TRBV5-1	TRBJ2-3	CASSSTTSSTDTQYF	TGCGCCAGCAGCTCTACGACTAGCTCCACAGATACGCAGTATTTT
many	-	TRBV4-2	TRBJ2-5	CASSQDKETQYF	TGTGCCAGCAGCCAAGACAAAGAGACCCAGTACTTC
once	TRBD2	TRBV20-1	TRBJ2-3	CSARDSLGVTSGNTDTQYF	TGCAGTGCTAGAGATAGTTTGGGGGTGACTAGCGGGAACACAGATACGCAGTATTTT
-	-	TRBV5-1	TRBJ1-6	CASSLQQTGGMSNSPLHF	TGCGCCAGCAGTCTACAGCAGACAGGAGGGATGAGCAATTCACCCCTCCACTTT
many	-	TRBV30	TRBJ2-3	CAWSATMGNTQYF	TGTGCCTGGAGTGCCACTATGGGAAATACGCAGTATTTT
few	TRBD2	TRBV15	TRBJ2-7	CATSRAGGPYEQYF	TGTGCCACCAGCAGAGCGGGAGGGCCCTACGAGCAGTACTTC
-	-	TRBV6-1	TRBJ2-7	CATRPGGSYEQYF	TGTGCCACCCGCCCCGGCGGCTCCTACGAGCAGTACTTC
-	-	TRBV2	TRBJ1-6	CASSELLRSPLHF	TGTGCCAGCAGTGAACTCTTAAGGAGCCCCCTCCACTTT
many	TRBD1	TRBV20-1	TRBJ2-7	CSARAPTGFEQYF	TGCAGTGCTAGAGCCCCGACAGGGTTCGAGCAGTACTTC
-	-	TRBV2	TRBJ1-1	CASREGPEAFF	TGTGCCAGCAGAGAGGGACCTGAAGCTTTCTTT
-	-	TRBV15	TRBJ1-1	CATSAHSNTEAFF	TGTGCCACCAGCGCGCATTCTAACACTGAAGCTTTCTTT
once	-	TRBV19	TRBJ1-2	CASSILQGGYTF	TGTGCCAGTAGTATCTTACAGGGTGGCTACACCTTC
-	TRBD2	TRBV7-2	TRBJ2-2	CASRVGGTGELFF	TGTGCCAGCAGGGTCGGGGGGACCGGGGAGCTGTTTTTT
many	-	TRBV24-1	TRBJ2-2	CATSDLDRDTGELFF	TGTGCCACCAGTGATCTCGACAGAGACACCGGGGAGCTGTTTTTT
-	-	TRBV7-3	TRBJ1-5	CASSLTGPQHF	TGTGCCAGCAGCTTAACGGGGCCCCAGCATTTT
-	-	TRBV5-1	TRBJ2-7	CASSLAGQGVHEQYF	TGCGCCAGCAGCTTGGCCGGTCAGGGAGTCCACGAGCAGTACTTC
-	TRBD1	TRBV7-6	TRBJ2-7	CASGGGQYYEQYF	TGTGCCAGCGGTGGGGGACAGTACTACGAGCAGTACTTC
many	-	TRBV20-1	TRBJ1-1	CSARDPTHPLAFF	TGCAGTGCTAGAGATCCAACCCACCCATTGGCTTTCTTT
-	TRBD2	TRBV24-1	TRBJ2-5	CATGSTSVHQETQYF	TGTGCCACCGGGTCGACTAGCGTACACCAAGAGACCCAGTACTTC
many	TRBD1	TRBV19	TRBJ1-1	CASSTPQGLGTEAFF	TGTGCCAGTAGTACACCACAGGGGCTCGGCACTGAAGCTTTCTTT
many	TRBD2	TRBV6-1	TRBJ2-7	CASSFGTSGRAAYEQYF	TGTGCCAGCAGCTTCGGGACTAGCGGGAGGGCCGCCTACGAGCAGTACTTC
many	-	TRBV7-2	TRBJ2-7	CASSPRGGYEQYF	TGTGCCAGCAGCCCAAGAGGGGGTTACGAGCAGTACTTC
-	-	TRBV20-1	TRBJ1-2	CSASPVAVFTNYGYTF	TGCAGTGCTAGCCCTGTTGCCGTATTTACTAACTATGGCTACACCTTC
many	-	TRBV29-1	TRBJ1-1	CSGRMGRETEAFF	TGCAGCGGTCGGATGGGTCGCGAGACTGAAGCTTTCTTT
once	TRBD1	TRBV7-2	TRBJ1-5	CASSPGQGRSNQPQHF	TGTGCCAGCAGCCCGGGACAGGGGAGGTCCAATCAGCCCCAGCATTTT
-	TRBD2	TRBV9	TRBJ2-3	CASSVELAEDTQYF	TGTGCCAGCAGCGTAGAACTAGCGGAGGATACGCAGTATTTT
-	TRBD2	TRBV5-1	TRBJ2-1	CASSGTPGLASAF	TGCGCCAGCAGCGGGACACCGGGACTAGCGAGTGCCTTC
-	TRBD1	TRBV6-1	TRBJ1-2	CASMDRGNYGYTF	TGTGCCAGCATGGACAGGGGTAACTATGGCTACACCTTC
-	-	TRBV30	TRBJ2-7	CAWSVPSYYYEQYF	TGTGCCTGGAGTGTACCGTCCTATTATTACGAGCAGTACTTC
-	-	TRBV2	TRBJ1-1	CASRGWGTEAFF	TGTGCCAGCAGAGGTTGGGGGACTGAAGCTTTCTTT
-	-	TRBV29-1	TRBJ2-1	CSPFPLCSYNEQFF	TGCAGCCCCTTCCCACTGTGCTCCTACAATGAGCAGTTCTTC
-	-	TRBV5-5	TRBJ1-2	CASSLERQANYGYTF	TGTGCCAGCAGCTTGGAACGACAGGCCAACTATGGCTACACCTTC
-	-	TRBV28	TRBJ1-1	CASSLIPEKAFF	TGTGCCAGCAGTTTAATTCCGGAAAAGGCTTTCTTT
many	TRBD1	TRBV10-3	TRBJ1-6	CAISGTGPVNSPLHF	TGTGCCATCAGTGGGACAGGACCCGTTAATTCACCCCTCCACTTT
many	TRBD2	TRBV5-4	TRBJ2-1	CASSLVLAGYNEQFF	TGTGCCAGCAGCTTGGTGCTAGCGGGATACAATGAGCAGTTCTTC
many	TRBD2	TRBV7-9	TRBJ2-1	CASSPGTSGSRSEQFF	TGTGCCAGCTCCCCCGGGACTAGCGGGAGTCGCAGTGAGCAGTTCTTC
many	-	TRBV5-5	TRBJ1-4	CATRWSVNEKLFF	TGTGCCACTCGGTGGTCCGTTAATGAAAAACTGTTTTTT
-	-	TRBV19	TRBJ2-1	CASSMGNWPYNEQFF	TGTGCCAGTAGTATGGGCAACTGGCCCTACAATGAGCAGTTCTTC
-	-	TRBV19	TRBJ2-7	CASSIERQSYEQYF	TGTGCCAGTAGTATAGAACGGCAGTCCTACGAGCAGTACTTC
-	-	TRBV14	TRBJ1-6	CASSEWQLSSYNSPLHF	TGTGCCAGCAGTGAGTGGCAGCTAAGCTCCTATAATTCACCCCTCCACTTT
-	-	TRBV7-7	TRBJ2-5	CASAADQETQYF	TGTGCTAGCGCAGCGGACCAAGAGACCCAGTACTTC
-	TRBD1	TRBV29-1	TRBJ1-1	CSVNRGLTEAFF	TGCAGCGTTAACAGGGGGCTCACTGAAGCTTTCTTT
-	-	TRBV9	TRBJ2-1	CASSQALNEQFF	TGTGCCAGCAGCCAGGCCCTCAATGAGCAGTTCTTC
-	TRBD1	TRBV19	TRBJ2-3	CASAGTALHTQYF	TGTGCCAGCGCCGGGACAGCTTTACATACGCAGTATTTT